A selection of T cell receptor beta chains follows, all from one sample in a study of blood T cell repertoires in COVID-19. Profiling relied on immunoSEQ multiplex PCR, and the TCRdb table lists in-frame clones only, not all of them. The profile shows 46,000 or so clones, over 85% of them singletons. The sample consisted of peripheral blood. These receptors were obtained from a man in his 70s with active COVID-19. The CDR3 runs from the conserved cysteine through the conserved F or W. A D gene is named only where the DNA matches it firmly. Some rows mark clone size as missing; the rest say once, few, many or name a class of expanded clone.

CDR3 DNA: TGTGCCACCAGTGATCAGGGGGAGATAGGCTACACCTTC
CDR3 protein: CATSDQGEIGYTF
D gene: TRBD1
clone size: -
J gene: TRBJ1-2
V gene: TRBV24-1

CDR3 DNA: TGTGCCAGCAGTAGACAGGGGCCAATGGAGGGCTACACCTTC
CDR3 protein: CASSRQGPMEGYTF
D gene: TRBD1
clone size: -
J gene: TRBJ1-2
V gene: TRBV2

CDR3 DNA: TGTGCCAGCAGCTTACAGGGGCCTGCTTCACCCCTCCACTTT
CDR3 protein: CASSLQGPASPLHF
D gene: -
clone size: -
J gene: TRBJ1-6
V gene: TRBV7-2

CDR3 DNA: TGTGCCAGCAGACCCAGGGGTCAGGGTTTGACTGAAGCTTTCTTT
CDR3 protein: CASRPRGQGLTEAFF
D gene: -
clone size: -
J gene: TRBJ1-1
V gene: TRBV7-9

CDR3 DNA: TGTGCCAGTAGTATGGAACGCGGCTCCTACGAGCAGTACTTC
CDR3 protein: CASSMERGSYEQYF
D gene: -
clone size: -
J gene: TRBJ2-7
V gene: TRBV19

CDR3 DNA: TGTGCCAGTACCTCGTCAGCGATTATGAACACTGAAGCTTTCTTT
CDR3 protein: CASTSSAIMNTEAFF
D gene: -
clone size: -
J gene: TRBJ1-1
V gene: TRBV19

CDR3 DNA: TGTGCCAGCAGCTCTCAAGGGGATTTCATTCCGGACGCCCAGCATTTT
CDR3 protein: CASSSQGDFIPDAQHF
D gene: -
clone size: -
J gene: TRBJ1-5
V gene: TRBV7-2

CDR3 DNA: TGTGCCAGCAGCCAAGCCGGTTTAGCGGGAACGACGTACGAGCAGTACTTC
CDR3 protein: CASSQAGLAGTTYEQYF
D gene: TRBD2
clone size: -
J gene: TRBJ2-7
V gene: TRBV4-2

CDR3 DNA: TGCGCCAGCAGCCACCCCAGCCTTCGGGGTGAAGCTTTCTTT
CDR3 protein: CASSHPSLRGEAFF
D gene: -
clone size: -
J gene: TRBJ1-1
V gene: TRBV4-3

CDR3 DNA: TGTGCCAGCAGTACACAGCGGTCCCTGGGTTTGAATGAGCAGTTCTTC
CDR3 protein: CASSTQRSLGLNEQFF
D gene: -
clone size: -
J gene: TRBJ2-1
V gene: TRBV28

CDR3 DNA: TGTGCCAGCAGTATCCGGGGGGCGGACACTGAAGCTTTCTTT
CDR3 protein: CASSIRGADTEAFF
D gene: -
clone size: -
J gene: TRBJ1-1
V gene: TRBV2

CDR3 DNA: TGTGCCAGCAGTTCCAGGGGGAGACACGAGCAGTACTTC
CDR3 protein: CASSSRGRHEQYF
D gene: TRBD1
clone size: once
J gene: TRBJ2-7
V gene: TRBV12-3/TRBV12-4

CDR3 DNA: TGTGCTAGCAGCCCACGGGGGGGTACTGGGGCCAACGTCCTGACTTTC
CDR3 protein: CASSPRGGTGANVLTF
D gene: TRBD2
clone size: -
J gene: TRBJ2-6
V gene: TRBV7-7

CDR3 DNA: TGTGCCAGCAGTCCCGGGACAGGCTACGAGCAGTACTTC
CDR3 protein: CASSPGTGYEQYF
D gene: TRBD1
clone size: -
J gene: TRBJ2-7
V gene: TRBV7-3

CDR3 DNA: TGTGCCAGCAGCCCAGACAGGGGAAACTACGAGCAGTACTTC
CDR3 protein: CASSPDRGNYEQYF
D gene: TRBD1
clone size: once
J gene: TRBJ2-7
V gene: TRBV7-2

CDR3 DNA: TGTGCCAGCAGTGAAGAGGTAGGGGCCTCCTATAATTCACCCCTCCACTTT
CDR3 protein: CASSEEVGASYNSPLHF
D gene: -
clone size: once
J gene: TRBJ1-6
V gene: TRBV6-1

CDR3 DNA: TGTGCCAGCACCCTTGGTAAGGACAGGGGGAATCAGCCCCAGCATTTT
CDR3 protein: CASTLGKDRGNQPQHF
D gene: TRBD1
clone size: once
J gene: TRBJ1-5
V gene: TRBV3-1/TRBV3-2

CDR3 DNA: TGTGCCAGCAGCTTAGACAGAACAGGTCACACTGAAGCTTTCTTT
CDR3 protein: CASSLDRTGHTEAFF
D gene: -
clone size: -
J gene: TRBJ1-1
V gene: TRBV11-2

CDR3 DNA: TGTGCCAGCAGCTTAACCGGGACTAGCGCCTCCTACGAGCAGTACTTC
CDR3 protein: CASSLTGTSASYEQYF
D gene: TRBD2
clone size: -
J gene: TRBJ2-7
V gene: TRBV11-2

CDR3 DNA: TGTGCCAGCAGCTTAAGGCTAAGGAGATCGAACACTGAAGCTTTCTTT
CDR3 protein: CASSLRLRRSNTEAFF
D gene: -
clone size: -
J gene: TRBJ1-1
V gene: TRBV13

CDR3 DNA: TGTGCCAGCAGTTTACAGCGGGAAGAGACCCAGTACTTC
CDR3 protein: CASSLQREETQYF
D gene: -
clone size: -
J gene: TRBJ2-5
V gene: TRBV27

CDR3 DNA: TGTGCCAGCACCCCTCCGGGGTTTGAGGCTACGCAGTATTTT
CDR3 protein: CASTPPGFEATQYF
D gene: -
clone size: -
J gene: TRBJ2-3
V gene: TRBV28

CDR3 DNA: TGTGCCAGCAGTCATTTAGCGGGGGGCCGGAATGAGCAGTTCTTC
CDR3 protein: CASSHLAGGRNEQFF
D gene: TRBD2
clone size: -
J gene: TRBJ2-1
V gene: TRBV6-2/TRBV6-3

CDR3 DNA: TGTGCCAGCGGACCTTTTGGGGCAGGGGTGAACTCTGGGGCCAACGTCCTGACTTTC
CDR3 protein: CASGPFGAGVNSGANVLTF
D gene: -
clone size: -
J gene: TRBJ2-6
V gene: TRBV28

CDR3 DNA: TGTGCCAGCAGTCAATCGTGGCTAGCGGGAGCCGGGGAGCTGTTTTTT
CDR3 protein: CASSQSWLAGAGELFF
D gene: TRBD2
clone size: -
J gene: TRBJ2-2
V gene: TRBV28

CDR3 DNA: TGTGCCAGCAGAACTAACAGGGCGGGCACTGAAGCTTTCTTT
CDR3 protein: CASRTNRAGTEAFF
D gene: -
clone size: -
J gene: TRBJ1-1
V gene: TRBV28

CDR3 DNA: TGTGCCAGCAGTCTACGAGGGGGGGAAGCACGCGAGCAGTACTTC
CDR3 protein: CASSLRGGEAREQYF
D gene: -
clone size: few
J gene: TRBJ2-7
V gene: TRBV27

CDR3 DNA: TGTGCCAGCAGTCTGCAGGGTGACTATGGCTACACCTTC
CDR3 protein: CASSLQGDYGYTF
D gene: -
clone size: -
J gene: TRBJ1-2
V gene: TRBV7-6

CDR3 DNA: TGTGCCAGCAGCTTAGTTTCGGACAGATCCAATGAGCAGTTCTTC
CDR3 protein: CASSLVSDRSNEQFF
D gene: -
clone size: -
J gene: TRBJ2-1
V gene: TRBV11-1

CDR3 DNA: TGTGCCAGTAGTACCGGGACAAGGTCTAAGGACGGCTACACCTTC
CDR3 protein: CASSTGTRSKDGYTF
D gene: -
clone size: -
J gene: TRBJ1-2
V gene: TRBV19

CDR3 DNA: TGTGCCAGTACAGGGCCGAACACTGAAGCTTTCTTT
CDR3 protein: CASTGPNTEAFF
D gene: -
clone size: -
J gene: TRBJ1-1
V gene: TRBV2

CDR3 DNA: TGTGCCAGCAGCTTGAGGGACAGGACCAAAAACATTCAGTACTTC
CDR3 protein: CASSLRDRTKNIQYF
D gene: TRBD1
clone size: -
J gene: TRBJ2-4
V gene: TRBV5-4

CDR3 DNA: TGTGCCAGCAGCCCCACGGGGGGGGTTAATCAGCCCCAGCATTTT
CDR3 protein: CASSPTGGVNQPQHF
D gene: -
clone size: -
J gene: TRBJ1-5
V gene: TRBV7-2

CDR3 DNA: TGTGCCAGCAGCGTAGTAGGGGGCGTAGGAGCCGGGGAGCTGTTTTTT
CDR3 protein: CASSVVGGVGAGELFF
D gene: TRBD1
clone size: -
J gene: TRBJ2-2
V gene: TRBV9

CDR3 DNA: TGCGCCAGCAGCTCCGGACAGCCTGCAACTAATGAAAAACTGTTTTTT
CDR3 protein: CASSSGQPATNEKLFF
D gene: -
clone size: -
J gene: TRBJ1-4
V gene: TRBV5-1

CDR3 DNA: TGTGCCATCAGTGAAACCGGGGGTCAGCCCCAGCATTTT
CDR3 protein: CAISETGGQPQHF
D gene: -
clone size: -
J gene: TRBJ1-5
V gene: TRBV10-3

CDR3 DNA: TGTGCCAGCAGCCACCCCGGAGATACGCAGTATTTT
CDR3 protein: CASSHPGDTQYF
D gene: -
clone size: -
J gene: TRBJ2-3
V gene: TRBV7-3

CDR3 DNA: TGTGCACAGGAGGGATCAGGGGCCAACGTCCTGACTTTC
CDR3 protein: CAQEGSGANVLTF
D gene: -
clone size: -
J gene: TRBJ2-6
V gene: TRBV7-9

CDR3 DNA: TGTGCCAGCAGCCTTAGCAGGGTGCGCTACACCTTC
CDR3 protein: CASSLSRVRYTF
D gene: -
clone size: -
J gene: TRBJ1-2
V gene: TRBV9

CDR3 DNA: TGTGCCAGCAGCTTAGCGGGTACGGGAATCGGGGAGACCCAGTACTTC
CDR3 protein: CASSLAGTGIGETQYF
D gene: -
clone size: -
J gene: TRBJ2-5
V gene: TRBV7-2

CDR3 DNA: TGCGCCAGCAGCTTCCGGACAGCGGCAACTAATGAAAAACTGTTTTTT
CDR3 protein: CASSFRTAATNEKLFF
D gene: -
clone size: -
J gene: TRBJ1-4
V gene: TRBV4-1

CDR3 DNA: TGTGCCAGCAGCTTAAGGCGCGTTAGCGGGAACGTTGCCAAAAACATTCAGTACTTC
CDR3 protein: CASSLRRVSGNVAKNIQYF
D gene: TRBD2
clone size: -
J gene: TRBJ2-4
V gene: TRBV7-2

CDR3 DNA: TGTGCCAGCAGCTTAACCCCACGACGCTCCGGGACTAGCGGGGGGGGGACCAATGAGCAGTTCTTC
CDR3 protein: CASSLTPRRSGTSGGGTNEQFF
D gene: TRBD2
clone size: -
J gene: TRBJ2-1
V gene: TRBV7-3

CDR3 DNA: TGTGCCACCAGCAGACCCTTCGAGCGGGGGGGCCTCACCGGGGAGCTGTTTTTT
CDR3 protein: CATSRPFERGGLTGELFF
D gene: TRBD2
clone size: -
J gene: TRBJ2-2
V gene: TRBV15

CDR3 DNA: TGTGCCAGCGGACAGGAATCTAATTCACCCCTCCACTTT
CDR3 protein: CASGQESNSPLHF
D gene: TRBD1
clone size: -
J gene: TRBJ1-6
V gene: TRBV7-9

CDR3 DNA: TGTGCCAGCAGCCCGTCTGGGGGAGGTGGGGCCAACGTCCTGACTTTC
CDR3 protein: CASSPSGGGGANVLTF
D gene: -
clone size: -
J gene: TRBJ2-6
V gene: TRBV5-4

CDR3 DNA: TGTGCCAGCAGTAAACACGCGGGATCAACTAATGAAAAACTGTTTTTT
CDR3 protein: CASSKHAGSTNEKLFF
D gene: -
clone size: -
J gene: TRBJ1-4
V gene: TRBV6-2/TRBV6-3

CDR3 DNA: TGTGCCAGCAGCAACCTGGGAGACTACGAGCAGTACTTC
CDR3 protein: CASSNLGDYEQYF
D gene: -
clone size: few
J gene: TRBJ2-7
V gene: TRBV12-3/TRBV12-4

CDR3 DNA: TGTGCCAGCAGCCTTAGCTTTAGCTCCTACGAGCAGTACTTC
CDR3 protein: CASSLSFSSYEQYF
D gene: -
clone size: once
J gene: TRBJ2-7
V gene: TRBV5-8

CDR3 DNA: TGTGCCAGCAGTCCCGACAGGGGCGTCTATGGCTACACCTTC
CDR3 protein: CASSPDRGVYGYTF
D gene: TRBD1
clone size: -
J gene: TRBJ1-2
V gene: TRBV28

CDR3 DNA: TGTGCCAGCAGTTCTTTTGGGGGACAGGGGAGGACTGAAGCTTTCTTT
CDR3 protein: CASSSFGGQGRTEAFF
D gene: TRBD1
clone size: -
J gene: TRBJ1-1
V gene: TRBV28

CDR3 DNA: TGTGCCAGCAGCTCGTCCGGGACAGGGTACCCTGAAGCTTTCTTT
CDR3 protein: CASSSSGTGYPEAFF
D gene: TRBD1
clone size: -
J gene: TRBJ1-1
V gene: TRBV6-2/TRBV6-3

CDR3 DNA: TGTGCCAGCAGTATTGCGGGAGGGGTTACGACAGATACGCAGTATTTT
CDR3 protein: CASSIAGGVTTDTQYF
D gene: TRBD2
clone size: once
J gene: TRBJ2-3
V gene: TRBV27

CDR3 DNA: TGTGCCAGCAGCCTTGGCGGGGGCGCCTACAATGAGCAGTTCTTC
CDR3 protein: CASSLGGGAYNEQFF
D gene: -
clone size: -
J gene: TRBJ2-1
V gene: TRBV27

CDR3 DNA: TGTGCCAGCAGCCAAAACTCCGGGACAGGGTATGGCTACACCTTC
CDR3 protein: CASSQNSGTGYGYTF
D gene: TRBD1
clone size: -
J gene: TRBJ1-2
V gene: TRBV3-1/TRBV3-2

CDR3 DNA: TGCAGTGCTAGTGCAGGGAGGTTCGGTCAGCCCCAGCATTTT
CDR3 protein: CSASAGRFGQPQHF
D gene: -
clone size: -
J gene: TRBJ1-5
V gene: TRBV20-1

CDR3 DNA: TGCGCCAGCAGCCCTGCGGGGCAGAATTCACCCCTCCACTTT
CDR3 protein: CASSPAGQNSPLHF
D gene: -
clone size: -
J gene: TRBJ1-6
V gene: TRBV5-1

CDR3 DNA: TGTGCCAGCTCACCAGAGGACAGGGGAATTTACGAGCAGTACTTC
CDR3 protein: CASSPEDRGIYEQYF
D gene: TRBD1
clone size: once
J gene: TRBJ2-7
V gene: TRBV18